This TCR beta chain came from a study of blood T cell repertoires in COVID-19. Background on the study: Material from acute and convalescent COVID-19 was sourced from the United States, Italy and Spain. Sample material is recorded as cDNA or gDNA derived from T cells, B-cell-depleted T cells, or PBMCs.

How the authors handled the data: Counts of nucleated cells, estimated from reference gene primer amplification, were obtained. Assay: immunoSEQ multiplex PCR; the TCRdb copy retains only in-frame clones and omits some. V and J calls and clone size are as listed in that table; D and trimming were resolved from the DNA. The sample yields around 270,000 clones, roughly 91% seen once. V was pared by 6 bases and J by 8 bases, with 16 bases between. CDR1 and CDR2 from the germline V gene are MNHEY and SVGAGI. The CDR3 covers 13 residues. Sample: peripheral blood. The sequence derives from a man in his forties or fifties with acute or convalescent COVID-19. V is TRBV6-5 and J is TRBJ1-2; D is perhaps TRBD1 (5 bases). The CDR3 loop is CASRRDSDEGYTF. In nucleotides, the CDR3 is TGTGCCAGCAGGCGGGACTCTGATGAAGGCTACACCTTC.